The 32 T cell receptor beta chains presented below share a single source sample, sequenced in a study of human T cells and chemical hapten exposure. Time point noted: healthy volunteer bleed at 6 weeks. It was from unfractionated whole blood that total RNA was extracted. TCRdb redid the calling of the RACE reads with MiXCR, one entry per CDR3 protein. The repertoire consists of approximately 59,000 distinct CDR3 sequences, with approximately 6.5% occurring once and the leading ten covering just under 3.5%. Sequenced input: whole blood. These receptors originate from a female donor in good health. Some clones in this sample may be carry-over from other donors' samples.

This clonotype has at least ten counts. An end of the junction differs from the germline gene, which may be a read error. This chain links TRBV29-1 with TRBJ1-2; D is unresolved. Per the germline V gene, CDR1 is SQVTM and CDR2 is ANQGSEA. The CDR3 is 13 residues long. The chain's CDR3 is CSVEDVGEYVYTF. In DNA, the CDR3 is TGCAGCGTTGAAGATGTCGGGGAATATGTCTACACCTTC. The variable domain in full, completed from reference TRBV29-1 and TRBJ1-2, reads SAVISQKPSRDICQRGTSLTIQCQVDSQVTMMFWYRQQPGQSLTLIATANQGSEATYESGFVIDKFPISRPNLTFSTLTVSNMSPEDSSIYLCSVEDVGEYVYTFGSGTRLTVV.

This clonotype was found many times. The chain employs TRBV28 and TRBJ1-2, with unresolved D. V lost 3 bases and J lost 3, with 5 bases in between. This CDR3 is built from 12 residues. Germline V gene data show CDR1 as MDHEN and CDR2 as SYDVKM. The CDR3 nucleotides read TGTGCCAGCAGTTTCCTATACTATGGCTACACCTTC. Translation gives CASSFLYYGYTF.

The chain couples TRBV20-1 to TRBJ2-2; D is unresolved. CDR1 and CDR2 (germline): DFQATT, SNEGSKA (reference sequence). CDR3 length equals 13 residues. Trimming took 5 bases from V and 4 from J, leaving 11 bases between them. CDR3 bases: TGCAGTGCTCCAGAGGTGGGCACCGGGGAGCTGTTTTTT. Translation: CSAPEVGTGELFF.

This clonotype was seen only a few times. The chain is built from TRBV28 and TRBJ1-6, with D uncertain. Germline V gene sequence: CDR1 MDHEN, CDR2 SYDVKM. V dropped 7 bases and J dropped 0 bases, with 4 bases sitting between them. CDR3 length: 13 amino acids. CDR3 residues: CASTSSYNSPLHF. The DNA of the CDR3 is TGTGCCAGCACCAGCTCCTATAATTCACCCCTCCACTTT.

The V gene is TRBV5-1, the J gene TRBJ2-3, with 7 bases that match TRBD1. The length of the CDR3 is 12 residues. In germline, CDR1 is SGHRS, CDR2 YFSETQ. V lost 5 bases, J lost 6 bases, and 3 bases stayed unmatched. CDR3 in amino acids: CASREDRDTQYF. The CDR3 DNA is TGCGCCAGCAGGGAGGACAGGGATACGCAGTATTTT. Full variable domain (outside the CDR3, taken from reference TRBV5-1 and TRBJ2-3): KAGVTQTPRYLIKTRGQQVTLSCSPISGHRSVSWYQQTPGQGLQFLFEYFSETQRNKGNFPGRFSGRQFSNSRSEMNVSTLELGDSALYLCASREDRDTQYFGPGTRLTVL.

This clonotype has at least ten counts. The chain is built from TRBV11-2 and TRBJ2-7; 7 nucleotides match TRBD1. The CDR3 has 15 amino acids. In germline, CDR1 is SGHAT, CDR2 FQNNGV. V lost 5 bases and J lost 0; bases outside the gene matches: 7. CDR3 sequence reads: CASSPGTVSSYEQYF. For the CDR3, the DNA is TGTGCCAGCAGCCCGGGGACAGTGAGCTCCTACGAGCAGTACTTC.

This clonotype showed up just a few times. V gene TRBV29-1 combines with J gene TRBJ2-1; TRBD1 matches at 10 bases. CDR1 and CDR2 from the germline V gene are SQVTM and ANQGSEA. The CDR3 runs to 14 residues. V shed 7 bases, J shed 4 bases, and the junction held 7 bases outside the gene matches. The CDR3 protein is CSAPPGQGYNEQFF. CDR3 coding DNA: TGCAGCGCTCCCCCGGGACAGGGGTACAATGAGCAGTTCTTC.

The chain employs TRBV19 and TRBJ2-2; TRBD1 is a possible D gene (5 bases). CDR1 and CDR2 (germline): LNHDA, SQIVND (reference sequence). V lost 3 bases, J lost 7 bases, and 18 bases lay in between. The CDR3 is 16 amino acids. CDR3 nucleotide sequence: TGTGCCAGTAGTATGGTAGGGGAACTGGGCGTCGGGGAGCTGTTTTTT. It encodes CASSMVGELGVGELFF.

The table lists this clonotype with many counts. This chain joins TRBV4-1 and TRBJ2-7; 7 bases match TRBD2. Trimming removed 0 bases from V and 2 bases from J; junction bases left unmatched: 10. The CDR3 length is 17 residues. Germline loops: CDR1 MGHRA, CDR2 YSYEKL. CDR3 amino acids: CASSQDARGRTPYEQYF. The CDR3 DNA follows: TGCGCCAGCAGCCAAGATGCTCGCGGGAGAACCCCCTACGAGCAGTACTTC.

This clonotype has just one count. V and J are TRBV6-2 or TRBV6-3 and TRBJ2-1; possibly TRBD2 for D (6 bases). CDR3 length equals 14 residues. Trimming removed 6 bases from V and 4 bases from J, with 13 bases in between. Germline lookup yields CDR1 MNHEY and CDR2 SVGEGT. Here the CDR3 DNA reads TGTGCCAGCAGGCCAAGGGACTTTTACAATGAGCAGTTCTTC. It translates to CASRPRDFYNEQFF.

Worth noting for this clonotype: A much larger clone differs by one base, so this may be a read error. The chain is built from TRBV12-3 or TRBV12-4 and TRBJ2-2; unclear D gene. The length of the CDR3 is 10 residues. CDR3 loop: CDSSFGELFF. The CDR3, as DNA: TGTGACAGCAGTTTTGGGGAGCTGTTTTTT.

This clonotype has a count of ten or more. Mismatch with germline at one junction end may stem from a read error. The rearrangement links TRBV15 to TRBJ1-2; D is possibly TRBD1 (6 bases). The V gene's germline CDR1 is LNHNV and CDR2 YYDKDF (reference sequence). The CDR3 consists of 13 residues. This CDR3 reads CATSSGRGSVNAF. The CDR3 DNA sequence: TGTGCCACCAGCAGCGGTAGGGGGTCAGTTAATGCCTTC.

The chain links TRBV28 to TRBJ2-2, with D unclear. Trimming removed 1 base at V and 7 bases at J, with 13 bases between. The CDR3 loop spans 15 amino acids. Germline CDR1 and CDR2: MDHEN and SYDVKM. Here the CDR3 reads CASSLYRAQVGELFF. The CDR3 DNA follows: TGTGCCAGCAGTTTATACCGGGCTCAGGTCGGGGAGCTGTTTTTT.

The V gene is TRBV7-2, the J gene TRBJ2-3, with a weak D call TRBD2 (5 bases). The length of the CDR3 is 15 residues. Trimming pared 3 bases from V and 6 bases from J, leaving 16 bases between. Per germline, CDR1 SGHTA and CDR2 FQGNSA. As DNA, the CDR3 is TGTGCCAGCAGCTTTCAAGCCGGACTGGGGGATACGCAGTATTTT. Amino acids: CASSFQAGLGDTQYF. Variable domain in full (rest from reference TRBV7-2 and TRBJ2-3): GAGVSQSPSNKVTEKGKDVELRCDPISGHTALYWYRQSLGQGLEFLIYFQGNSAPDKSGLPSDRFSAERTGGSVSTLTIQRTQQEDSAVYLCASSFQAGLGDTQYFGPGTRLTVL.

This clonotype has just a few counts. The chain joins TRBV7-9 to TRBJ2-1; 12 nucleotides line up with TRBD1. The CDR3 extends over 16 amino acids. Unmatched junction bases numbered 10, after V lost 5 bases and J lost 8 bases. CDR1 and CDR2 (germline): SEHNR, FQNEAQ (reference sequence). DNA of the CDR3: TGTGCCAGCAGCCAGCCGGGACAGGGGGCGATGGATGAGCAGTTCTTC. This encodes CASSQPGQGAMDEQFF.

The V gene is TRBV6-5, the J gene TRBJ1-1; no clear D. Germline loops: CDR1 MNHEY, CDR2 SVGAGI. Trimming took 3 bases from V and 0 from J, leaving 8 bases between them. The CDR3 has 14 amino acids. CDR3 nucleotides: TGTGCCAGCAGTTATCACACCTTGAACACTGAAGCTTTCTTT. It translates to CASSYHTLNTEAFF.

This clonotype was recorded at least ten times. The rearrangement links TRBV12-5 to TRBJ2-7; D is possibly TRBD2 (5 bases). CDR1 and CDR2 (germline): LGHNT, FRNRAP. Trimming pared 0 bases from V and 1 base from J, leaving 10 bases between. There are 15 residues in the CDR3. CDR3 DNA sequence: TGTGCTAGTGGTTTGGTAGTAGCGTCGTCCTACGAGCAGTACTTC. Amino acid sequence: CASGLVVASSYEQYF.

The count of this clonotype is one. This chain joins TRBV5-5 and TRBJ2-3, with 7 bases lining up with TRBD2. This CDR3 has 18 residues. V lost 3 bases, J lost 2 bases, and 15 bases stayed unmatched. Per the germline V gene, CDR1 is SGHKS and CDR2 is YYEKEE (reference sequence). The DNA for the CDR3 is TGTGCCAGCAGCTCTCCACTAGCGACTCTGAGTTTCACAGATACGCAGTATTTT. Translating it yields CASSSPLATLSFTDTQYF.

In this sample, this clonotype turned up many times. V gene TRBV3-1 combines with J gene TRBJ2-1, with D perhaps matching TRBD1 or TRBD2 (6 bases each). Trimming shortened V by 3 bases and J by 6 bases, and 12 bases separated the two germline ends. The CDR3 covers 14 residues. Germline-derived CDR1 and CDR2 are LGHDT and YNNKEL (reference sequence). The CDR3 DNA reads as TGTGCCAGCAGCCATTTACAGGGAGGCAATGAGCAGTTCTTC. Amino acid sequence: CASSHLQGGNEQFF.

This clonotype was seen ten or more times. The chain recombines TRBV5-4 with TRBJ2-1; a weak D match, TRBD1 (6 bases). Germline CDR1 SGHNT, CDR2 YYREEE (reference sequence). Trimming left V 0 bases short and J 6 bases short, with 25 bases between. The CDR3 has 19 residues. The chain's CDR3 is CASSLEQGPNRHLSNEQFF. The CDR3 nucleotides are TGTGCCAGCAGCTTGGAGCAGGGGCCAAATCGTCATCTGAGCAATGAGCAGTTCTTC.

This clonotype has ten or more counts. This sequence joins TRBV2 and TRBJ1-1; TRBD1 matches 9 bases. Germline V gene sequence: CDR1 SNHLY, CDR2 FYNNEI. V was pared by 6 bases and J by 6 bases, with 5 bases of the junction left unmatched. The CDR3 runs to 13 residues. The CDR3 DNA is TGTGCCAGCAGGGGACAGGGAGCAGCTGAAGCTTTCTTT. This translates into CASRGQGAAEAFF.

The genes are TRBV28 and TRBJ1-4; 7 bases match TRBD1. CDR3 length: 15 residues. Germline values: CDR1 MDHEN, CDR2 SYDVKM. The V segment lost 4 bases and the J segment 4 bases; nucleotides outside the gene matches: 6. The chain's CDR3 is CASSSSGGFNEKLFF. In nucleotides, the CDR3 is TGTGCCAGCAGTTCATCAGGGGGGTTTAATGAAAAACTGTTTTTT.

Many counts were recorded for this clonotype. V usage is TRBV7-9 and J usage is TRBJ2-7; no firm D call. Germline-derived CDR1 and CDR2 are SEHNR and FQNEAQ (reference sequence). The V gene lost 1 base and the J gene lost 5 bases, with 15 bases spanning the gap. This CDR3 spans 15 amino acids. The CDR3 region has the DNA TGTGCCAGCAGCTTAGTGGCGTCGGGTAGGAACGAGCAGTACTTC. It codes for CASSLVASGRNEQYF.

This clonotype has at least ten counts. This chain uses TRBV2 with TRBJ2-7; 9 nucleotides align to TRBD1. CDR3 length: 14 amino acids. Germline CDR1 reads SNHLY; CDR2 reads FYNNEI. Losses at the gene ends were 7 bases for V and 2 bases for J; bases not matched to a gene: 6. CDR3 nucleotide sequence: TGTGCCAGCAAGACCGGGACAGGGACCTACGAGCAGTACTTC. Protein sequence: CASKTGTGTYEQYF.

This clonotype came up many times. V is TRBV28 and J is TRBJ2-7; D might be TRBD1 (5 bases). V shed 3 bases and J shed 6 bases, with 15 bases lying between them. This CDR3 comprises 14 residues. CDR1 MDHEN and CDR2 SYDVKM come from the germline V gene. CDR3 DNA: TGTGCCAGCAGTTTGACAGTCCCCCCGGTCGAGCAGTACTTC. This encodes CASSLTVPPVEQYF.

This clonotype was observed a handful of times. V and J are TRBV12-3 or TRBV12-4 and TRBJ1-6, with unresolved D. CDR3 size: 15 residues. V was cut by 1 base and J by 9 bases, with 13 bases left in between. DNA of the CDR3: TGTGCCAGCAGTTTAGAGGCGCGGGGAGGTTCACCCCTCCACTTT. It codes for CASSLEARGGSPLHF.

The chain has TRBV20-1 and TRBJ1-6; a weak D match, TRBD1 (6 bases). The CDR3 has 16 residues. V was cut by 8 bases and J by 5 bases, with 22 bases left in between. CDR1 and CDR2 (germline): DFQATT, SNEGSKA (reference sequence). The CDR3 sequence is CSPKVLKDRNNSPLHF. The CDR3 bases are TGCAGTCCAAAGGTTTTAAAGGACAGAAATAATTCACCCCTCCACTTT.

The gene calls are TRBV19 and TRBJ2-1; possible D gene TRBD1, 6 bases. The V gene's germline CDR1 is LNHDA and CDR2 SQIVND (reference sequence). This CDR3 has 14 amino acids. The V gene lost 2 bases and the J gene lost 4 bases, with 9 bases spanning the gap. CDR3 sequence: CASSIKQGYNEQFF. The DNA for the CDR3 is TGTGCCAGTAGTATAAAACAGGGTTACAATGAGCAGTTCTTC.

This clonotype was detected a few times. The chain uses TRBV11-2 and TRBJ2-3; 13 nucleotides line up with TRBD2. After removal of 5 bases from V and 4 bases from J, the junction contained 6 bases not matched to a gene. The CDR3 length is 16 residues. Germline CDR1 SGHAT, CDR2 FQNNGV. CDR3 loop: CASSPRLAGGADTQYF. In nucleotides, the CDR3 is TGTGCCAGCAGCCCTCGACTAGCGGGAGGAGCAGATACGCAGTATTTT.

In this sample, this clonotype turned up a few times. The genes are TRBV10-3 and TRBJ2-1; 9 bases are a match to TRBD2. This CDR3 is 15 amino acids long. Germline-derived CDR1 and CDR2 are ENHRY and SYGVKD. V lost 2 bases, J lost 10 bases, and 9 bases stayed unmatched. The CDR3 sequence is CAISEEAGGPREQFF. CDR3 bases: TGTGCCATCAGTGAGGAGGCGGGAGGGCCTAGAGAGCAGTTCTTC.

In this sample, this clonotype turned up many times. This sequence joins TRBV6-2 or TRBV6-3 and TRBJ2-3; no reliable D call. With 2 bases removed from V and 3 bases from J, the gap between germline ends came to 9 bases. Germline CDR1 is MNHEY and CDR2 is SVGEGT. This CDR3 spans 14 amino acids. CDR3 bases: TGTGCCAGCAGTTACCCCGAAGGGACAGATACGCAGTATTTT. Its protein product is CASSYPEGTDTQYF.

This clonotype has ten or more counts. This sequence joins TRBV7-9 and TRBJ2-5, with 10 bases matching TRBD1. The CDR3 totals 16 residues. J gave up 4 bases and V 5 bases, and 10 bases lay outside the gene matches. CDR1 is SEHNR, CDR2 FQNEAQ, per germline (reference sequence). The chain's CDR3 is CASSRILDRGLETQYF. The CDR3 DNA reads as TGTGCCAGCAGCCGAATACTAGACAGGGGGCTAGAGACCCAGTACTTC.